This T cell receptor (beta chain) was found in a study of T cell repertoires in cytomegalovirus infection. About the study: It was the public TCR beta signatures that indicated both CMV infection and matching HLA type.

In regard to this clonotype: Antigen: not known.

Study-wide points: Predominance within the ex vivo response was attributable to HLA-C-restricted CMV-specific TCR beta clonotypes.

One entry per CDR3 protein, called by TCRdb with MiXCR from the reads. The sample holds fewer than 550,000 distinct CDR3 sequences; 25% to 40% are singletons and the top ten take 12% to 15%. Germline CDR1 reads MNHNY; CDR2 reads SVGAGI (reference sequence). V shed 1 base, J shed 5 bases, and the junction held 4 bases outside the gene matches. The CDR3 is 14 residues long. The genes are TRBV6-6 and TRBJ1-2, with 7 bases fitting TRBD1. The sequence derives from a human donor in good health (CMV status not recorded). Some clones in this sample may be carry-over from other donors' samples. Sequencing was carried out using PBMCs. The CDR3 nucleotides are TGTGCCAGCAGTTACTACGGGACAGATTATGGCTACACCTTC. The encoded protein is CASSYYGTDYGYTF.